One sample yielded the 12 T cell receptor beta chains listed below, sequenced in a study of T-cell reconstitution after alpha-beta-depleted transplantation in children. Unique molecular identifiers featured in how the TCRbeta library was prepared. One entry per CDR3 protein, called by TCRdb with MiXCR from the PCR reads. The sample records about 610,000 distinct CDR3 sequences, roughly a tenth being singletons. The specimen was PBMCs from the stem cell graft donor, collected from the stem cell graft. The receptor set was obtained from a human donor who donated a stem cell graft to a child with acute myeloid leukemia.

Comments on this clonotype: A much larger clone sits a single nucleotide away, making a read error possible. The final CDR3 position lacks the conserved phenylalanine or tryptophan, pointing to a likely read error. The chain employs TRBV5-1 and TRBJ1-2; 8 bases are a match to TRBD1. The germline V gene encodes CDR1 SGHRS and CDR2 YFSETQ. The length of the CDR3 is 14 residues. J was trimmed by 2 bases and V by 4 bases; bases with no gene match: 4. The CDR3 loop reads CASSPTGANYGYTY. CDR3 bases: TGCGCCAGCAGCCCGACAGGGGCCAACTATGGCTACACCTAC.

The sample holds many counts of this clonotype. The rearrangement uses TRBV5-1 and TRBJ2-3; D is unclear. Between the trimmed V and J ends, which lost 0 bases and 1 base, there was a span of 6 bases. The germline gives CDR1 SGHRS, CDR2 YFSETQ. The CDR3 has 14 residues. Here the CDR3 DNA reads TGCGCCAGCAGCTTGGAATCGCGCACAGATACGCAGTATTTT. Its protein is CASSLESRTDTQYF.

This clonotype was observed a few times. The chain joins TRBV6-5 to TRBJ2-2; D uncertain. CDR3 length: 15 residues. V dropped 4 bases and J dropped 0 bases, with 9 bases sitting between them. Per germline, CDR1 MNHEY and CDR2 SVGAGI. CDR3 DNA: TGTGCCAGCAGTTTACACCTTTCGAACACCGGGGAGCTGTTTTTT. It yields the protein CASSLHLSNTGELFF.

This rearrangement joins TRBV27 to TRBJ2-1; D not resolved. This CDR3 spans 15 amino acids. Germline V gene data show CDR1 as MNHEY and CDR2 as SMNVEV (reference sequence). V gave up 3 bases and J gave up 0 bases, with 9 bases separating them. The CDR3 here is CASSFDVGSYNEQFF. The DNA of the CDR3 is TGTGCCAGCAGTTTCGACGTAGGCTCCTACAATGAGCAGTTCTTC.

The rearrangement joins TRBV4-3 to TRBJ2-7; D gene ambiguous. The germline V gene has CDR1 LGHNA and CDR2 YSLEER. V lost 1 base and J lost 2, with 6 bases in between. The CDR3 is made up of 13 amino acids. The CDR3 coding sequence is TGCGCCAGCAGCCAAGGGCCAACCTACGAGCAGTACTTC. This sequence encodes CASSQGPTYEQYF.

The table lists this clonotype with many counts. CDR3 nucleotides: TGTGCCAGCAGCCCCTCCCCAACAGGAACCGGGGAGCTGTTTTTT. Residues: CASSPSPTGTGELFF. This chain joins TRBV9 and TRBJ2-2; maybe TRBD1 (5 bases). V lost 4 bases to trimming and J lost 5 bases, with 15 bases between them. CDR3 size: 15 residues. Germline loops: CDR1 SGDLS, CDR2 YYNGEE.

This clonotype came up many times. The rearrangement uses TRBV7-2 and TRBJ1-1; D remains unclear. Germline V gene lookup returns CDR1 SGHTA and CDR2 FQGNSA. Trimming left V 2 bases short and J 1 base short, with 5 bases between. This CDR3 has 13 residues. The CDR3 here is CASSLSQNTEAFF. In nucleotides, the CDR3 is TGTGCCAGCAGCTTAAGCCAGAACACTGAAGCTTTCTTT.

This clonotype has a handful of counts. This chain links TRBV29-1 with TRBJ1-2; 7 bases are a match to TRBD1. The germline CDR1 and CDR2 sequences are SQVTM and ANQGSEA. Trimming removed 6 bases from V and 3 bases from J; junction bases left unmatched: 10. The CDR3 extends over 14 amino acids. The CDR3 is CSVGRTGADYGYTF. As DNA, the CDR3 is TGCAGCGTGGGACGAACAGGGGCTGACTATGGCTACACCTTC.

This clonotype was counted ten times or more. The J gene is TRBJ2-5, the V gene TRBV27; TRBD2 aligns across 15 bases. Germline CDR1 and CDR2: MNHEY and SMNVEV (reference sequence). The CDR3 sequence is 18 residues long. The V gene end was trimmed by 7 bases and the J gene end by 5 bases; junction bases not matched to a gene: 14. The CDR3 sequence is CASTFRGTSGRNEETQYF. The CDR3 DNA sequence: TGTGCCAGCACCTTTCGGGGGACTAGCGGGAGGAATGAGGAGACCCAGTACTTC.

The J gene is TRBJ1-1, the V gene TRBV29-1; 8 bases fit TRBD1. Germline CDR1 is SQVTM and CDR2 is ANQGSEA. There are 13 residues in the CDR3. V dropped 7 bases and J dropped 0; count of bases not matched to a gene: 4. Here the CDR3 reads CSAWTGLNTEAFF. CDR3 coding DNA: TGCAGCGCTTGGACAGGGCTGAACACTGAAGCTTTCTTT. The full variable domain, completed using reference TRBV29-1 and TRBJ1-1, is SAVISQKPSRDICQRGTSLTIQCQVDSQVTMMFWYRQQPGQSLTLIATANQGSEATYESGFVIDKFPISRPNLTFSTLTVSNMSPEDSSIYLCSAWTGLNTEAFFGQGTRLTVV.

The chain combines TRBV12-3 or TRBV12-4 with TRBJ2-7; weak D call: TRBD1 (6 bases). V was pared by 5 bases and J by 2 bases, with 13 bases between. The CDR3 loop spans 14 amino acids. CDR3 residues: CASSNREKAYEQYF. The CDR3, as DNA: TGTGCCAGCAGTAACAGGGAAAAAGCCTACGAGCAGTACTTC.

The sample holds many counts of this clonotype. The chain has TRBV5-1 and TRBJ2-3, with D maybe TRBD2 (6 bases). With 0 bases removed from V and 6 bases from J, the gap between germline ends came to 11 bases. Germline V gives CDR1 SGHRS, CDR2 YFSETQ. The CDR3 runs 14 residues. CDR3 protein: CASSLEVGSDTQYF. CDR3 bases: TGCGCCAGCAGCTTGGAGGTCGGGAGTGATACGCAGTATTTT.